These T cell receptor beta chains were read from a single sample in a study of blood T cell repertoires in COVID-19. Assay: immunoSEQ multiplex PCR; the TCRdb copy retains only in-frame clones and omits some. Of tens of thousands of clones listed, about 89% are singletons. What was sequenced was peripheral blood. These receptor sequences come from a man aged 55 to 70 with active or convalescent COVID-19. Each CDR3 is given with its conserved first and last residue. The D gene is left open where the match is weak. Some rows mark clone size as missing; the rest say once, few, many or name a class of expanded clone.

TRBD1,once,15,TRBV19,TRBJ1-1,TGTGCCAGTAGTATTGAGGACAGGGGGTACACTGAAGCTTTCTTT,CASSIEDRGYTEAFF
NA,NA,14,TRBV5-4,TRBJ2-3,TGTGCCAGCAGCTCAGGACTGGGCACAGATACGCAGTATTTT,CASSSGLGTDTQYF
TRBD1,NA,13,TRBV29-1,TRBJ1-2,TGCAGCGTTGTTTCCGGGACAGGGTACGGCTACACCTTC,CSVVSGTGYGYTF
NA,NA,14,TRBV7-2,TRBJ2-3,TGTGCCAGCAGCTCGCGGGTCTCGGAAGATACGCAGTATTTT,CASSSRVSEDTQYF
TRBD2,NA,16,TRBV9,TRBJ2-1,TGTGCCAGCAGCCGTAGTGGACTAGCGACTCACAATGAGCAGTTCTTC,CASSRSGLATHNEQFF
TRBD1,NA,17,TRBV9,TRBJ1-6,TGTGCCAGCAGCGTAGGGACAGGAAGCTCCTATAATTCACCCCTCCACTTT,CASSVGTGSSYNSPLHF
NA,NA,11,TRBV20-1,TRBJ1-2,TGCAGTGCCAACCACAGGGAGGGCTACACCTTC,CSANHREGYTF
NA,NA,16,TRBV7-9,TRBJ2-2,TGTGCCAGCAGCTTAAGTGGCCGGGGAAACGGCGGGGAGCTGTTTTTT,CASSLSGRGNGGELFF
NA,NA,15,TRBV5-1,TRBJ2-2,TGCGCCAGCAGCTTGGAAGCGGGCAACACCGGGGAGCTGTTTTTT,CASSLEAGNTGELFF
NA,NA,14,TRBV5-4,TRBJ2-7,TGTGCCAGCAGCTTGGTGTCCTCCCCCTACGAGCAGTACTTC,CASSLVSSPYEQYF
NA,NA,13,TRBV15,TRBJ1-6,TGTGCCACCAGCAAAGGGGAGGGGTTACCCCTCCACTTT,CATSKGEGLPLHF
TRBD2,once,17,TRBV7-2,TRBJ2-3,TGTGCCAGCATCAGACTAGCGGGGTCTTCTAGCACAGATACGCAGTATTTT,CASIRLAGSSSTDTQYF
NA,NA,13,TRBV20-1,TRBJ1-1,TGCAGTGCTAGTTCCAAGACGGGGACTGAAGCTTTCTTT,CSASSKTGTEAFF
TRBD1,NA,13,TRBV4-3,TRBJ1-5,TGCGCCAGCAGCCAGGACAGGGGTCAGCCCCAGCATTTT,CASSQDRGQPQHF
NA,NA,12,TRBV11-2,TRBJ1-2,TGTGCCAGCAGCTTTGCCCGGAGGGGCTACACCTTC,CASSFARRGYTF
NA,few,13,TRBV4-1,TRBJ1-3,TGCGCCAGCAGCCAGAACCTAAGACAAACCATATATTTT,CASSQNLRQTIYF
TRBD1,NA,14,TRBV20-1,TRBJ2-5,TGCAGTGCTAGTTCCGGACAGGGCCTGGAGACCCAGTACTTC,CSASSGQGLETQYF
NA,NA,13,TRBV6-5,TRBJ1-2,TGTGCCAGCAGGTCAGGAGAGGGCTATGGCTACACCTTC,CASRSGEGYGYTF
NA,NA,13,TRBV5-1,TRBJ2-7,TGCGCCAGCAGCTTGGGGACAGACGTAGGGCAGTACTTC,CASSLGTDVGQYF
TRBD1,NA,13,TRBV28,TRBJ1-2,TGTGCCAGCAGTAATCCGGGACAGGCAGGCTACACCTTC,CASSNPGQAGYTF
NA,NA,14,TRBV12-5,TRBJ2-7,TGTGCTAGTGGGACTATAAGAGAGAACGAGCCGAAGTACTTC,CASGTIRENEPKYF
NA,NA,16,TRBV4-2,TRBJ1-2,TGTGCCAGCAGCCAAGAAGGGGCAATAGCTAACTATGGCTACACCTTC,CASSQEGAIANYGYTF
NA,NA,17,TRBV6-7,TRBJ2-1,TGTGCCAGCATCCAGAAACTGACGGGGTTGGCTTACAATGAGCAGTTCTTC,CASIQKLTGLAYNEQFF
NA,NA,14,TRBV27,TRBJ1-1,TGTGCCAGCACCTCGGGAGGGATGGGCACTGAAGCTTTCTTT,CASTSGGMGTEAFF
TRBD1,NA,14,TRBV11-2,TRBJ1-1,TGTGCCAGCAGCAGGGACAGGGGAAGGGCTGAAGCTTTCTTT,CASSRDRGRAEAFF
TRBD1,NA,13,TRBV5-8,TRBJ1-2,TGTGCCAGCAGCCCCCGGACAGGCTATGGCTACACCTTC,CASSPRTGYGYTF
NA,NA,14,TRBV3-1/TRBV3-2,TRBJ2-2,TGTGCCAGCAGCCGGATTAGCGCCACCGGGGAGCTGTTTTTT,CASSRISATGELFF
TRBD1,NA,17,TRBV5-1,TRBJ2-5,TGCGCCAGCAGCTCCGGACAGGGGATGAGTTTACAGGAGACCCAGTACTTC,CASSSGQGMSLQETQYF
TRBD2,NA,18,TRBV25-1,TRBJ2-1,TGTGCCAGCAGTGAATACATCCGGACTAGCGGATCCTACAATGAGCAGTTCTTC,CASSEYIRTSGSYNEQFF
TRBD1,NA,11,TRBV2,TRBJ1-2,TGTGCGAGGACAGGGGCCTATGGCTACACCTTC,CARTGAYGYTF
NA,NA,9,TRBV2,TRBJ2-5,TGTGCCAGCGCGGAAACCCAGTACTTC,CASAETQYF
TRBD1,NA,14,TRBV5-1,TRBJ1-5,TGCGCCAGCAGCACAGGACAGGACAATCAGCCCCAGCATTTT,CASSTGQDNQPQHF
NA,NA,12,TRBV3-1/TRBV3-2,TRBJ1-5,TGTGCCAGCAGCCAAGTGGGGGGGCCCCAGCATTTT,CASSQVGGPQHF
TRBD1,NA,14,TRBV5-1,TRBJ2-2,TGCGCCAGCGGCCGGGACAGCAACACCGGGGAGCTGTTTTTT,CASGRDSNTGELFF
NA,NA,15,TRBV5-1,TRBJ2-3,TGCGCCAGCAGCAGTGGGGCACCGGGCACAGATACGCAGTATTTT,CASSSGAPGTDTQYF
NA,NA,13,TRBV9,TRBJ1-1,TGTGCCAGCAGCGTAGCGGTTAACACTGAAGCTTTCTTT,CASSVAVNTEAFF
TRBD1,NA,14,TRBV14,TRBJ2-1,TGTGCCAGCAGCGGGACAGTACTTTACAATGAGCAGTTCTTC,CASSGTVLYNEQFF
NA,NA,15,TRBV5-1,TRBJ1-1,TGCGCCAGCAGCTACGAGACAGAGATAAACACTGAAGCTTTCTTT,CASSYETEINTEAFF
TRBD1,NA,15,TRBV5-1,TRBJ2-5,TGCGCCAGCAGCCGATTGGACAGGGATGGAGAGACCCAGTACTTC,CASSRLDRDGETQYF
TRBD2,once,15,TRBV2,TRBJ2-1,TGTGCCAGCAGTGAAGCAACGGGGGGGGTAGATGAGCAGTTCTTC,CASSEATGGVDEQFF
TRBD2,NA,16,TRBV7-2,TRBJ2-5,TGTGCCAGCAGCTTAGTAGGGACTAGCGCCCAAGAGACCCAGTACTTC,CASSLVGTSAQETQYF
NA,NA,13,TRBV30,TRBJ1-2,TGTGCCTGGAGTGTAGCAGCAGGCTATGGCTACACCTTC,CAWSVAAGYGYTF
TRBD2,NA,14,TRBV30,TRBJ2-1,TGTGCCTGGAGAGCGGGAGGGCCTTACAATGAGCAGTTCTTC,CAWRAGGPYNEQFF
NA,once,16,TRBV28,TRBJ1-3,TGTGCCAGCAGTTTACGGTTAACGGGAGCTGGAAACACCATATATTTT,CASSLRLTGAGNTIYF
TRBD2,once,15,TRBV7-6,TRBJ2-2,TGTGCCAGCAGCTTGACTAGCGTCTTCCTCGGGGAGCTGTTTTTT,CASSLTSVFLGELFF
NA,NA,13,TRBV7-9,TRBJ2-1,TGTGCCAGCAGACCCAGTGGGGCGGATGAGCAGTTCTTC,CASRPSGADEQFF
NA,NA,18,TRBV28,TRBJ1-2,TGTGCCAGCAGTTTCCTGAGCCACGACAGACAACTTAACTATGGCTACACCTTC,CASSFLSHDRQLNYGYTF
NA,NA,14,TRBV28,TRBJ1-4,TGTGCCAGCACCCTGGGGGGGCCGAGTGAAAAACTGTTTTTT,CASTLGGPSEKLFF